The 32 T cell receptor beta chains given below trace back to one sample, sequenced in a study of blood T cell repertoires in COVID-19. This table comes from immunoSEQ multiplex PCR, and its TCRdb copy is limited to in-frame clones, with some not included. Among approximately 200,000 clones listed, around 90% were seen once. The sequenced material came from peripheral blood. The receptors stem from a man aged 25 to 40 with COVID-19, enrolled during active disease.

This chain links TRBV9 with TRBJ2-7, with 9 positions matching TRBD1. Trimming took 5 bases from V and 3 from J; bases not matched to a gene: 6. CDR3 length equals 14 residues. The germline gives CDR1 SGDLS, CDR2 YYNGEE. In DNA form, the CDR3 reads TGTGCCAGCAGTCCCAGGACAGGGGACTACGAGCAGTACTTC. This translates into CASSPRTGDYEQYF.

The chain carries TRBV7-9 and TRBJ1-6; D remains unclear. The germline V gene encodes CDR1 SEHNR and CDR2 FQNEAQ (reference sequence). This CDR3 has 15 residues. The germline V and J ends were trimmed by 1 base and 7 bases, with 11 bases remaining between them. For the CDR3, the DNA is TGTGCCAGCAGCTTAGTTGTAGGAGGGAATTCACCCCTCCACTTT. Its protein is CASSLVVGGNSPLHF.

J is TRBJ1-2 and V is TRBV5-1; TRBD1 matches at 7 bases. The germline gives CDR1 SGHRS, CDR2 YFSETQ. The CDR3 is made up of 14 amino acids. Trimming cost V 4 bases and J 1 base; bases outside gene matches: 4. The CDR3 here is CASSGTGDNYGYTF. CDR3 nucleotide sequence: TGCGCCAGCAGCGGAACAGGGGATAACTATGGCTACACCTTC.

This chain uses TRBV6-5 with TRBJ1-1, with D possibly being TRBD1 (5 bases). The CDR3 extends over 12 amino acids. The V end was cut by 7 bases, the J end by 6 bases, with 12 bases between. Germline V gives CDR1 MNHEY, CDR2 SVGAGI. Written as DNA, the CDR3 is TGTGCCAGCATCACCCAGGGTGCTGAAGCTTTCTTT. Translation gives CASITQGAEAFF.

The chain joins TRBV5-5 to TRBJ2-7, with D perhaps matching TRBD1 (5 bases). Germline CDR1 reads SGHKS; CDR2 reads YYEKEE (reference sequence). Trimming pared 0 bases from V and 0 bases from J, leaving 10 bases between. The CDR3 is made up of 15 amino acids. The CDR3 DNA sequence: TGTGCCAGCAGCTTGGTGCAGGGCACCTCCTACGAGCAGTACTTC. Protein sequence: CASSLVQGTSYEQYF.

The J gene is TRBJ1-1, the V gene TRBV11-2; TRBD1 might be the D (6 bases). The CDR3 has 13 amino acids. The V and J ends lost 3 bases and 1 base respectively, with 6 bases between them. Per the germline V gene, CDR1 is SGHAT and CDR2 is FQNNGV. CDR3 sequence: CASSLTGNTEAFF. The CDR3 region has the DNA TGTGCCAGCAGCTTGACAGGGAACACTGAAGCTTTCTTT.

The rearrangement links TRBV10-2 to TRBJ2-1; D call uncertain. Trimming took 6 bases from V and 5 from J, leaving 8 bases between them. CDR1 and CDR2 (germline): WSHSY, SAAADI. This CDR3 comprises 12 residues. CDR3 residues: CASSGWDNEQFF. The DNA for the CDR3 is TGCGCCAGCAGCGGGTGGGACAATGAGCAGTTCTTC.

This rearrangement joins TRBV19 to TRBJ2-7; D remains ambiguous. Trimming removed 1 base at V and 1 base at J, with 11 bases between. The germline gives CDR1 LNHDA, CDR2 SQIVND (reference sequence). The CDR3 has 15 amino acids. CDR3 residues: CASSIGHSGSYEQYF. The DNA of the CDR3 is TGTGCCAGTAGTATAGGGCACAGTGGGTCCTACGAGCAGTACTTC.

The J gene is TRBJ2-3, the V gene TRBV2, with a possible D match to TRBD1 (6 bases). CDR3 length equals 14 residues. With 6 bases removed from V and 2 bases from J, the gap between germline ends came to 12 bases. Germline assignment: CDR1 SNHLY and CDR2 FYNNEI. CDR3 loop: CASRLDRATDTQYF. CDR3 nucleotides: TGTGCCAGCAGGTTGGACAGAGCCACAGATACGCAGTATTTT.

The rearrangement links TRBV9 to TRBJ1-1; weak D call: TRBD1 (6 bases). The V end was cut by 0 bases, the J end by 1 base, with 10 bases between. The CDR3 sequence is 15 residues long. Per germline, CDR1 SGDLS and CDR2 YYNGEE. The CDR3 loop reads CASSVEVRGNTEAFF. CDR3 coding DNA: TGTGCCAGCAGCGTAGAGGTCAGGGGGAACACTGAAGCTTTCTTT.

V gene TRBV19 combines with J gene TRBJ2-3; D gene uncertain. This CDR3 is 15 amino acids long. Germline V gene lookup returns CDR1 LNHDA and CDR2 SQIVND (reference sequence). Trimming left V 8 bases short and J 0 bases short, with 15 bases between. CDR3 sequence reads: CASGSYGGSTDTQYF. The CDR3 DNA is TGTGCCAGTGGGTCTTATGGCGGAAGCACAGATACGCAGTATTTT.

The chain carries TRBV7-2 and TRBJ2-7, with 11 bases lining up with TRBD1. The ends lost 1 base at V and 3 bases at J; junction bases unmatched: 8. The CDR3 is 17 residues long. Per germline, CDR1 SGHTA and CDR2 FQGNSA. The CDR3 nucleotides read TGTGCCAGCAGCTTAGGGGGACAGGGGGTTAATAGCTACGAGCAGTACTTC. It yields the protein CASSLGGQGVNSYEQYF.

The rearrangement links TRBV9 to TRBJ1-1, with D possibly being TRBD1 (6 bases). Deletions cut 2 bases from V and 0 bases from J, with 11 bases between. CDR1 and CDR2 (germline): SGDLS, YYNGEE. This CDR3 spans 15 amino acids. CDR3 region: CASSVATGMNTEAFF. The CDR3 DNA follows: TGTGCCAGCAGCGTCGCGACAGGAATGAACACTGAAGCTTTCTTT. Full variable domain (outside the CDR3, taken from reference TRBV9 and TRBJ1-1): DSGVTQTPKHLITATGQRVTLRCSPRSGDLSVYWYQQSLDQGLQFLIQYYNGEERAKGNILERFSAQQFPDLHSELNLSSLELGDSALYFCASSVATGMNTEAFFGQGTRLTVV.

The chain has TRBV28 and TRBJ1-5; D gene uncertain. The CDR3 contains 14 residues. CDR1 and CDR2 from the germline V gene are MDHEN and SYDVKM. Trimming pared 2 bases from V and 5 bases from J, leaving 10 bases between. CDR3 coding DNA: TGTGCCAGCAGTTTAAGTCTGGAGTATCAGCCCCAGCATTTT. It is translated as CASSLSLEYQPQHF. The complete variable domain, with remaining parts taken from reference TRBV28 and TRBJ1-5, reads DVKVTQSSRYLVKRTGEKVFLECVQDMDHENMFWYRQDPGLGLRLIYFSYDVKMKEKGDIPEGYSVSREKKERFSLILESASTNQTSMYLCASSLSLEYQPQHFGDGTRLSIL.

This chain joins TRBV7-9 and TRBJ2-1; possible D gene TRBD1, 5 bases. The germline CDR1 and CDR2 sequences are SEHNR and FQNEAQ (reference sequence). This CDR3 comprises 15 residues. Between the trimmed V and J ends, which lost 6 bases and 4 bases, there was a span of 16 bases. The CDR3 loop is CASSPRQGLYNEQFF. CDR3 nucleotides: TGTGCCAGCAGTCCCCGGCAGGGTCTTTACAATGAGCAGTTCTTC. The variable domain in full, completed from reference TRBV7-9 and TRBJ2-1, reads DTGVSQNPRHKITKRGQNVTFRCDPISEHNRLYWYRQTLGQGPEFLTYFQNEAQLEKSRLLSDRFSAERPKGSFSTLEIQRTEQGDSAMYLCASSPRQGLYNEQFFGPGTRLTVL.

This rearrangement joins TRBV5-1 to TRBJ1-1, with D tentatively TRBD1 (6 bases). Germline values: CDR1 SGHRS, CDR2 YFSETQ. The CDR3 extends over 15 amino acids. The V and J ends lost 4 bases and 0 bases respectively, with 13 bases between them. The CDR3 reads CASSPGTLMNTEAFF. The CDR3 nucleotides are TGCGCCAGCAGCCCAGGGACACTCATGAACACTGAAGCTTTCTTT. Complete variable domain (other parts from reference TRBV5-1 and TRBJ1-1): KAGVTQTPRYLIKTRGQQVTLSCSPISGHRSVSWYQQTPGQGLQFLFEYFSETQRNKGNFPGRFSGRQFSNSRSEMNVSTLELGDSALYLCASSPGTLMNTEAFFGQGTRLTVV.

This clone is a singleton in its sample. The chain is built from TRBV7-2 and TRBJ1-2, with D possibly matching TRBD1 (5 bases). Trimming removed 0 bases at V and 3 bases at J, with 17 bases between. This CDR3 is 17 amino acids long. Germline CDR1 and CDR2: SGHTA and FQGNSA. CDR3 protein: CASSLAGGQAGDYGYTF. CDR3 sequence (DNA): TGTGCCAGCAGCTTAGCGGGGGGTCAGGCTGGAGACTATGGCTACACCTTC.

The J gene is TRBJ2-1, the V gene TRBV25-1; the D is unclear. CDR3 length: 16 amino acids. Looked up from germline, CDR1 is MGHDK and CDR2 is SYGVNS. V lost 6 bases and J 0 bases, leaving 15 bases between the germline ends. The CDR3 region has the DNA TGTGCCAGCAGCCCTCACGGCGGAAGCTCCTACAATGAGCAGTTCTTC. It yields the protein CASSPHGGSSYNEQFF. The full variable domain, its missing parts supplied by reference TRBV25-1 and TRBJ2-1, is EADIYQTPRYLVIGTGKKITLECSQTMGHDKMYWYQQDPGMELHLIHYSYGVNSTEKGDLSSESTVSRIRTEHFPLTLESARPSHTSQYLCASSPHGGSSYNEQFFGPGTRLTVL.

This CDR3 reads CASSFKSGRGNTEAFF. In DNA form, the CDR3 reads TGTGCCAGCAGTTTTAAGAGTGGCAGGGGGAACACTGAAGCTTTCTTT. The genes are TRBV27 and TRBJ1-1, with D possibly matching TRBD1 (6 bases). The CDR3 runs to 16 residues. CDR1 is MNHEY, CDR2 SMNVEV, per germline (reference sequence). V lost 3 bases and J lost 1, with 15 bases in between.

The gene calls are TRBV11-2 and TRBJ1-1; 8 nucleotides line up with TRBD1. J gave up 5 bases and V 1 base, and 6 bases lay outside the gene matches. Germline V lookup: CDR1 SGHAT, CDR2 FQNNGV. CDR3 size: 15 residues. In nucleotides, the CDR3 is TGTGCCAGCAGCTTAGGGCTGACAGGGGTGACTGAAGCTTTCTTT. Amino acids: CASSLGLTGVTEAFF.

The chain is built from TRBV28 and TRBJ2-1; D is possibly TRBD1 (6 bases). Germline V gene lookup returns CDR1 MDHEN and CDR2 SYDVKM. V gave up 4 bases and J gave up 13 bases, with 14 bases separating them. The CDR3 is made up of 12 amino acids. The DNA for the CDR3 is TGTGCCAGCAGTTCTTTACCAGGGGAACAGTTCTTC. Translation gives CASSSLPGEQFF.

The CDR3 DNA reads TGTGCCATCAGAAACTCTGGGACAGGCAATACAGATACGCAGTATTTT. Its translation is CAIRNSGTGNTDTQYF. The genes are TRBV10-3 and TRBJ2-3; TRBD1 matches at 8 bases. The CDR3 totals 16 residues. The ends lost 6 bases at V and 3 bases at J; junction bases unmatched: 11. Germline values: CDR1 ENHRY, CDR2 SYGVKD.

This chain links TRBV30 with TRBJ1-2; D unresolved. The CDR3 totals 14 residues. Trimming removed 1 base at V and 6 bases at J, with 15 bases between. Germline CDR1 is GTSNPN and CDR2 is SVGIG (reference sequence). The CDR3 region has the DNA TGTGCCTGGAGTGCTGGACTGACTAGGGATGGCTACACCTTC. It codes for CAWSAGLTRDGYTF.

This clone occurred once. This chain uses TRBV27 with TRBJ2-1; weak D call: TRBD1 (6 bases). Trimming cost V 4 bases and J 5 bases, with 21 bases left between them. Germline V lookup: CDR1 MNHEY, CDR2 SMNVEV (reference sequence). The CDR3 contains 17 residues. CDR3 nucleotide sequence: TGTGCCAGCAGTTCCCTGTCAGGGGTCCCCAGAAACAATGAGCAGTTCTTC. As protein: CASSSLSGVPRNNEQFF.

This clone appeared a single time. This chain links TRBV13 with TRBJ1-1; D is perhaps TRBD1 (6 bases). The ends were cut back, 7 bases at V and 5 bases at J, with 14 bases in the middle. Germline V gene data show CDR1 as PRHDT and CDR2 as FYEKMQ (reference sequence). This CDR3 has 13 residues. Here the CDR3 reads CASNPGGLTEAFF. DNA for the CDR3: TGTGCCAGCAACCCTGGGGGCTTAACTGAAGCTTTCTTT. Full variable domain (rest looked up from reference TRBV13 and TRBJ1-1): AAGVIQSPRHLIKEKRETATLKCYPIPRHDTVYWYQQGPGQDPQFLISFYEKMQSDKGSIPDRFSAQQFSDYHSELNMSSLELGDSALYFCASNPGGLTEAFFGQGTRLTVV.

The chain couples TRBV7-2 to TRBJ2-7; weak D call: TRBD1 (5 bases). The CDR3 spans 15 residues. Trimming took off 5 bases at V and 6 bases at J, with 20 bases between the two ends. Germline-derived CDR1 and CDR2 are SGHTA and FQGNSA. This chain's CDR3 is CASSGRTNSMGEQYF. CDR3 nucleotides: TGTGCCAGCAGCGGAAGGACAAACTCCATGGGCGAGCAGTACTTC.

J is TRBJ1-1 and V is TRBV4-2; D remains ambiguous. The CDR3 spans 11 residues. CDR1 LGHNA and CDR2 YNFKEQ come from the germline V gene. Trimming cost V 6 bases and J 1 base, with 3 bases left between them. The CDR3 DNA is TGTGCCAGCAGTAGGAACACTGAAGCTTTCTTT. This codes for CASSRNTEAFF.

This chain connects TRBV6-5 to TRBJ1-2, with 8 bases fitting TRBD1. The germline gives CDR1 MNHEY, CDR2 SVGAGI. V shed 7 bases, J shed 3 bases, and the junction held 10 bases outside the gene matches. The CDR3 loop spans 15 amino acids. The CDR3 sequence: CASTSPGQVYYGYTF. CDR3 in DNA: TGTGCCAGCACCTCCCCGGGACAGGTGTACTATGGCTACACCTTC.

The rearrangement links TRBV2 to TRBJ1-2, with TRBD1 identical over 7 bases. The CDR3 is 15 residues long. Germline V gene lookup returns CDR1 SNHLY and CDR2 FYNNEI. With V trimmed by 6 bases and J by 4 bases, 11 bases remained unmatched. CDR3 protein: CASRTRQGWVYGYTF. CDR3 DNA: TGTGCCAGCAGAACCCGACAGGGATGGGTCTATGGCTACACCTTC.

This clone was seen a handful of times. The V gene is TRBV2, the J gene TRBJ1-2, with 8 bases lining up with TRBD1. The V gene end was trimmed by 2 bases and the J gene end by 7 bases; junction bases not matched to a gene: 3. The germline V gene encodes CDR1 SNHLY and CDR2 FYNNEI. This CDR3 is built from 13 residues. The CDR3 DNA is TGTGCCAGCAGTGAACCCACAGGGGGTGGCTACACCTTC. This sequence encodes CASSEPTGGGYTF.

This clone was seen a few times. The chain links TRBV7-3 to TRBJ1-1; TRBD1 aligns across 12 bases. The CDR3 contains 18 residues. V dropped 2 bases and J dropped 5; count of bases not matched to a gene: 12. Looked up from germline, CDR1 is SGHTA and CDR2 is FQGTGA. The CDR3 DNA is TGTGCCAGCAGCTTAGTACCGGGACAGGGGGCCCTTGTGACTGAAGCTTTCTTT. Its protein product is CASSLVPGQGALVTEAFF.

The chain is built from TRBV6-2 or TRBV6-3 and TRBJ1-2; TRBD1 might be the D (6 bases). Trimming removed 2 bases at V and 8 bases at J, with 12 bases between. Per germline, CDR1 MNHEY and CDR2 SVGEGT. This CDR3 is 13 amino acids long. CDR3 DNA: TGTGCCAGCAGTTACCCGCAGGGGTCAGGCTACACCTTC. It translates to CASSYPQGSGYTF.